The clone carrying this T cell receptor beta chain turned up a few times. Its antigen is unknown. V dropped 6 bases and J dropped 11 bases, with 17 bases sitting between them. CDR3 length: 13 amino acids. These data come from a study of response to subunit inactivated influenza vaccine. The study, taken as a whole, reports: Few additional T cells are recruited per seasonal influenza vaccination, authors suggested.

TCRdb processed the RT-PCR reads anew with MiXCR; each CDR3 protein has one entry. The sample has about 310,000 distinct CDR3 sequences, about a fifth seen once; the top ten hold about a tenth. The source material was PBMCs from blood, sampled 21 months after vaccination. V usage is TRBV12-3 or TRBV12-4 and J usage is TRBJ1-5; D unresolved. This receptor was obtained from a man between 50 and 75 years old who received an inactivated influenza vaccine. The DNA of the CDR3 is TGTGCCAGCAGGCCCGAAGTCAGATCGGCCCAGCATTTT. Translation: CASRPEVRSAQHF.